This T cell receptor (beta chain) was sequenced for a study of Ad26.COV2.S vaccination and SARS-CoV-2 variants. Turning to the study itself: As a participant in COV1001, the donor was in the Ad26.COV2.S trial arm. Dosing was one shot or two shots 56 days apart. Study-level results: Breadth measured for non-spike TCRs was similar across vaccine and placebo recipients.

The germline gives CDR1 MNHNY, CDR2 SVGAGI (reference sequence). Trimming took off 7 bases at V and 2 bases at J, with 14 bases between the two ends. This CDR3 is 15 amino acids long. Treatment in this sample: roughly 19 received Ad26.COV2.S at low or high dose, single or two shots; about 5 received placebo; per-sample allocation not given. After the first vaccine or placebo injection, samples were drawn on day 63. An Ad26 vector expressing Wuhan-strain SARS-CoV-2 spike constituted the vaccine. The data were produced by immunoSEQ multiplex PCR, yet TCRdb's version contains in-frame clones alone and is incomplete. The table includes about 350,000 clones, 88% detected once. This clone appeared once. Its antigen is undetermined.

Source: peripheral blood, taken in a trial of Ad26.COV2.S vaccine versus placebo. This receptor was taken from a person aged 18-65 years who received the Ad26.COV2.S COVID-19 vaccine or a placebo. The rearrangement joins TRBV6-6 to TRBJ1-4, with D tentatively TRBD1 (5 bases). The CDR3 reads CASTSEGITNEKLFF. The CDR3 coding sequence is TGTGCCAGCACCTCGGAGGGGATTACTAATGAAAAACTGTTTTTT.